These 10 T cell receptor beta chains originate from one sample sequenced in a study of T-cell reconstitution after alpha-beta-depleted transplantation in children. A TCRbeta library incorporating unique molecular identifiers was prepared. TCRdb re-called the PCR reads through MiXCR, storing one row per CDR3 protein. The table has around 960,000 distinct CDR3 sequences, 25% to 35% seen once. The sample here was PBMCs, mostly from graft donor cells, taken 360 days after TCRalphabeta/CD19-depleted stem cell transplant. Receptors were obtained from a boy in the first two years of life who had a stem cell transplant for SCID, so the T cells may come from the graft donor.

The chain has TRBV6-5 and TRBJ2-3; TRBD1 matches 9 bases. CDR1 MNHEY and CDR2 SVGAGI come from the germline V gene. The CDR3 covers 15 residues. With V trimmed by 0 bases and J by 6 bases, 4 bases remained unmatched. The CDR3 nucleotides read TGTGCCAGCAGTTACTCTTCCGGGACAGGGGATACGCAGTATTTT. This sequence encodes CASSYSSGTGDTQYF.

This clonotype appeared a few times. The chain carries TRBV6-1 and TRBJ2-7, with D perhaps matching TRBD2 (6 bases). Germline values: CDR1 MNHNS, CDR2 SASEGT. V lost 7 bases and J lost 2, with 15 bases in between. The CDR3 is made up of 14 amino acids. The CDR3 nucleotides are TGTGCCAGCACCCAACGGGGGAAACCCTACGAGCAGTACTTC. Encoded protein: CASTQRGKPYEQYF.

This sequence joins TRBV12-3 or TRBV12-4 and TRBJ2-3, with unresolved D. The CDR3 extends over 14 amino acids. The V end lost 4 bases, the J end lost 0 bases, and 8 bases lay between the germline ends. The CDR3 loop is CASSSDRSTDTQYF. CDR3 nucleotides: TGTGCCAGCAGTTCGGACCGGAGCACAGATACGCAGTATTTT.

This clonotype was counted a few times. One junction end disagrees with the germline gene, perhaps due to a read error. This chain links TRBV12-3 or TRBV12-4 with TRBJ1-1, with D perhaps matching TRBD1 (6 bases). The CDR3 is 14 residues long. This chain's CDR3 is CASRLGGENTEAFF. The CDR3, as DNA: TGTGCCAGCAGGTTAGGGGGGGAGAACACTGAAGCTTTCTTT.

The CDR3 loop reads CASREGNQETQYF. The DNA of the CDR3 is TGCGCCAGCAGGGAAGGGAATCAAGAGACCCAGTACTTC. The chain links TRBV5-1 to TRBJ2-5; D remains unclear. The length of the CDR3 is 13 residues. Trimming removed 5 bases at V and 2 bases at J, with 10 bases between. Germline CDR1 is SGHRS and CDR2 is YFSETQ.

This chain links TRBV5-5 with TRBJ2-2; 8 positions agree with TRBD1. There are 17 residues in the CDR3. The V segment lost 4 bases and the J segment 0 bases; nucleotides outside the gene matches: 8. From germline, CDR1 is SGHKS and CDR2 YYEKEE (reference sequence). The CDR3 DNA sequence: TGTGCCAGCAGCCAACCCGGACAGGGAGCGAACACCGGGGAGCTGTTTTTT. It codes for CASSQPGQGANTGELFF.

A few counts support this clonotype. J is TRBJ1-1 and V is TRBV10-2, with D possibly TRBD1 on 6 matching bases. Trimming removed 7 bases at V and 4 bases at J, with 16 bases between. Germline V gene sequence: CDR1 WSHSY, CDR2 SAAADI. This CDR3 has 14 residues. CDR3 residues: CASTWDNLVTEAFF. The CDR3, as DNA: TGCGCCAGCACCTGGGACAACTTGGTCACTGAAGCTTTCTTT.

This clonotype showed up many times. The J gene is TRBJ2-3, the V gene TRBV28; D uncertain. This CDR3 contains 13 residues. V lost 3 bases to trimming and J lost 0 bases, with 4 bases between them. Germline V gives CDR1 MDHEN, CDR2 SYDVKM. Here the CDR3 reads CASSLWSTDTQYF. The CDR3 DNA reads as TGTGCCAGCAGTTTGTGGAGCACAGATACGCAGTATTTT.

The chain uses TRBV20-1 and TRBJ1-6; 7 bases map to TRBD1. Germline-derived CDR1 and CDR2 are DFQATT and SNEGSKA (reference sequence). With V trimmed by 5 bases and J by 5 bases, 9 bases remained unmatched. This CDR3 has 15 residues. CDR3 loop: CSARPVDRDNSPLHF. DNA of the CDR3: TGCAGTGCTCGGCCCGTCGACAGGGATAATTCACCCCTCCACTTT.

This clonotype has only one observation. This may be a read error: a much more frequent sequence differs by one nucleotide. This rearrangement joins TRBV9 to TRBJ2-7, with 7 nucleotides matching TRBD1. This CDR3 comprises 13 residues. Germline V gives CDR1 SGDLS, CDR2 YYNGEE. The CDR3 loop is CASSVGQGYKQYF. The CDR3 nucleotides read TGTGCCAGCAGCGTAGGACAGGGCTACAAGCAGTACTTC.